This T cell receptor beta chain was retrieved from a study of siplizumab effects on memory and regulatory T cells. On this clone: The antigen is not known.

Overall study results and limits: Roughly 80-97% of proliferating CD4+ or CD8+ clones lacked an assignable naive or memory phenotype. A significant reduction in alloreactive sequences traceable to unstimulated CD4+ memory cells was produced by siplizumab. It seemed that naive T cells were more diverse than memory cells and were major contributors to the alloresponse.

Sequenced by immunoSEQ multiplex PCR; TCRdb stores in-frame clones only, minus some. Among some 97,000 clones listed, around 94% were seen once. Sequenced input: Tregs sorted from blood. The receptor was derived from a human donor in good health.

The DNA of the CDR3 is TGTGCCAGCAGCCTTACAGGTATTCAGTACTTC. Encoded protein: CASSLTGIQYF. V is TRBV5-6 and J is TRBJ2-4; D might be TRBD1 (5 bases). The germline gives CDR1 SGHDT, CDR2 YYEEEE. The CDR3 consists of 11 residues. The germline V and J ends were trimmed by 4 bases and 10 bases, with 9 bases remaining between them.